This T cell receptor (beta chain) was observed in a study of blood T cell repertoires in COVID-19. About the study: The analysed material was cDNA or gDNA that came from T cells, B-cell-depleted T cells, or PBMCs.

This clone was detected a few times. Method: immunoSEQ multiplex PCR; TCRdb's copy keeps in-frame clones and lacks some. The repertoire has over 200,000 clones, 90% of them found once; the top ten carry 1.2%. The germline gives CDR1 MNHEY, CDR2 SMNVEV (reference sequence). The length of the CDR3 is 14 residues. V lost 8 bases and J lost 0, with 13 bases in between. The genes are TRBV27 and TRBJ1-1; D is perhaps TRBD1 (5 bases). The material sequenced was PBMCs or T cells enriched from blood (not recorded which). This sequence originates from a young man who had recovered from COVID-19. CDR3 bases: TGTGCCAGCCGCCTAGGGGCAGTGAACACTGAAGCTTTCTTT. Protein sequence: CASRLGAVNTEAFF.